This note documents a single TCR beta chain sequence. What it binds is not known. This CDR3 is 15 amino acids long. Germline V gene sequence: CDR1 LGHDT, CDR2 YNNKEL (reference sequence). V lost 6 bases and J lost 5; bases outside the gene matches: 6. The record originates from a study of CD8 T cells in ankylosing spondylitis. Quantitative barcoded 5'-RACE was used to prepare TCR beta libraries. TCRdb recomputed calls from the 5' RACE reads with MiXCR, one row per CDR3 protein. The table includes 250,000 or so distinct CDR3 sequences, around 11% detected once. General study findings and limits: Reported data indicate significant enrichment of disease-linked clones within matched ankylosing spondylitis synovial fluid. Blood from ankylosing spondylitis patients appeared to carry a characteristic roughly 8-variant TCR beta motif.

The TCR was taken from a male donor with ankylosing spondylitis or in good health (not recorded which). This chain uses TRBV3-1 with TRBJ2-1; TRBD2 aligns across 11 bases. Source material: blood, either unsorted or a sorted T cell fraction (not recorded which). The CDR3 DNA reads as TGTGCCAGCAGTCAGACTAGCGGGGTCCACAATGAGCAGTTCTTC. Translation gives CASSQTSGVHNEQFF.